This TCR beta chain was found in a study of cytomegalovirus exposure and HLA in healthy donors. Per germline, CDR1 SQVTM and CDR2 ANQGSEA. This CDR3 is 13 amino acids long. After removal of 6 bases from V and 6 bases from J, the junction contained 6 bases not matched to a gene. As to this clone: Other DNA variants within this sample encode the same CDR3.

In the PCR, 60 Vbeta and 13 Jbeta primers were used. Sequencing was performed with immunoSEQ multiplex PCR; in TCRdb, only in-frame clones are kept and a portion is missing. The sample records about 65,000 clones, less than 65% being singletons. Input material: PBMCs. The chain links TRBV29-1 to TRBJ1-5; TRBD1 matches 9 bases. This clonotype was obtained from a man aged 25 to 40 in good health and CMV-seronegative. CDR3 protein: CSVSGQGSQPQHF. In nucleotides, the CDR3 is TGCAGCGTGAGTGGACAGGGGAGTCAGCCCCAGCATTTT.